The 10 T cell receptor beta chains below all came from one sample that was sequenced in a study of somatic mutations in cytotoxic T cells in rheumatoid arthritis. The table came from immunoSEQ multiplex PCR; TCRdb's copy has only in-frame clones and leaves some out. This table has about 14,000 clones, under 80% appearing once. Source material: CD8+ T cells sorted from blood. The receptors shown here come from an adult with rheumatoid arthritis.

The rearrangement joins TRBV25-1 to TRBJ1-6, with TRBD1 matching over 9 bases. J gave up 7 bases and V 2 bases, and 9 bases lay outside the gene matches. The length of the CDR3 is 17 residues. CDR1 is MGHDK and CDR2 is SYGVNS in the germline V gene. The CDR3 region is CASSEEPGTGRNSPLHF. CDR3 sequence (DNA): TGTGCCAGCAGTGAAGAGCCAGGGACAGGGAGGAATTCACCCCTCCACTTT.

This CDR3 is CASTRQGGDNSPLHF. CDR3 bases: TGTGCCAGCACCCGACAGGGCGGGGATAATTCACCCCTCCACTTT. The chain links TRBV6-1 to TRBJ1-6; 7 nucleotides agree with TRBD1. There are 15 residues in the CDR3. CDR1 and CDR2 (germline): MNHNS, SASEGT. V gave up 7 bases and J gave up 5 bases; unmatched junction bases: 8.

V usage is TRBV15 and J usage is TRBJ1-3; D is uncertain. V was trimmed by 0 bases and J by 2 bases, leaving 8 bases between them. CDR1 and CDR2 from the germline V gene are LNHNV and YYDKDF (reference sequence). CDR3 size: 15 residues. CDR3 DNA sequence: TGTGCCACCAGCAGAGATTCTGGGGCTGGAAACACCATATATTTT. This translates into CATSRDSGAGNTIYF. The variable domain in full, with the rest retrieved from reference TRBV15 and TRBJ1-3, is DAMVIQNPRYQVTQFGKPVTLSCSQTLNHNVMYWYQQKSSQAPKLLFHYYDKDFNNEADTPDNFQSRRPNTSFCFLDIRSPGLGDTAMYLCATSRDSGAGNTIYFGEGSWLTVV.

V usage is TRBV10-2 and J usage is TRBJ2-7; 8 bases are shared with TRBD1. V gave up 2 bases and J gave up 4 bases; unmatched junction bases: 19. The CDR3 contains 19 residues. In germline, CDR1 is WSHSY, CDR2 SAAADI. This CDR3 is CASSEVGTGAVSQKYEQYV. The CDR3 coding sequence is TGCGCCAGCAGTGAGGTTGGGACAGGAGCCGTGTCCCAAAAGTACGAGCAGTACGTC.

The V call is TRBV29-1, the J call TRBJ2-1; 7 bases agree with TRBD2. The germline gives CDR1 SQVTM, CDR2 ANQGSEA. The CDR3 contains 14 residues. After removal of 6 bases from V and 0 bases from J, the junction contained 5 bases not matched to a gene. The CDR3 nucleotides are TGCAGCGTGGGACTACCAAGCTCCTACAATGAGCAGTTCTTC. This encodes CSVGLPSSYNEQFF.

This chain connects TRBV27 to TRBJ2-2, with D hard to call. V lost 3 bases and J 7 bases, leaving 6 bases between the germline ends. This CDR3 comprises 12 residues. Germline CDR1 MNHEY, CDR2 SMNVEV (reference sequence). The CDR3 loop is CASSLLSGELFF. CDR3 in DNA: TGTGCCAGCAGTTTGCTCAGCGGGGAGCTGTTTTTT.

This sequence joins TRBV12-5 and TRBJ2-1; TRBD1 agrees at 7 bases. The V segment lost 3 bases and the J segment 7 bases; nucleotides outside the gene matches: 3. This CDR3 has 13 residues. CDR1 and CDR2 from the germline V gene are LGHNT and FRNRAP. The CDR3, as DNA: TGTGCTAGTGGTTTACACAGGGGAAATGAGCAGTTCTTC. This gives the protein CASGLHRGNEQFF. Full variable domain (missing parts from reference TRBV12-5 and TRBJ2-1): DARVTQTPRHKVTEMGQEVTMRCQPILGHNTVFWYRQTMMQGLELLAYFRNRAPLDDSGMPKDRFSAEMPDATLATLKIQPSEPRDSAVYFCASGLHRGNEQFFGPGTRLTVL.

CDR3 in amino acids: CSVEADSYNEQFF. CDR3 DNA: TGCAGCGTTGAAGCGGACAGCTACAATGAGCAGTTCTTC. V is TRBV29-1 and J is TRBJ2-1, with D possibly matching TRBD1 (6 bases). The CDR3 length is 13 residues. V dropped 1 base and J dropped 3 bases, with 7 bases sitting between them. Germline V lookup: CDR1 SQVTM, CDR2 ANQGSEA.

The chain recombines TRBV27 with TRBJ1-1; tentative D call: TRBD1 (5 bases). The CDR3 is 14 amino acids. The germline CDR1 and CDR2 sequences are MNHEY and SMNVEV (reference sequence). The V end lost 0 bases, the J end lost 5 bases, and 10 bases lay between the germline ends. Written as DNA, the CDR3 is TGTGCCAGCAGTTTATCAGGGGTGAGAACTGAAGCTTTCTTT. Encoded protein: CASSLSGVRTEAFF.

This clone is termed medium-sized. The V and J genes are TRBV29-1 and TRBJ2-1; TRBD1 matches 8 bases. This CDR3 has 12 amino acids. Germline V gene sequence: CDR1 SQVTM, CDR2 ANQGSEA. Trimming took 7 bases from V and 7 from J; bases not matched to a gene: 6. CDR3 amino acids: CSARTGRNEQFF. The CDR3 nucleotides read TGCAGCGCCCGGACAGGGAGGAATGAGCAGTTCTTC.